These 25 T cell receptor beta chains came from one sample sequenced in a study of blood T cell repertoires in COVID-19. Libraries were prepared by immunoSEQ multiplex PCR; TCRdb keeps only in-frame clonotypes and omits some of them. This sample has roughly 400,000 clones, with roughly 92% found just once. The sequenced sample consisted of PBMCs or T cells enriched from blood (not recorded which). These receptors all stem from a middle-aged woman who had been exposed to COVID-19.

This clone showed up just once. V gene TRBV20-1 combines with J gene TRBJ1-1; D is uncertain. This CDR3 has 11 residues. Germline V lookup: CDR1 DFQATT, CDR2 SNEGSKA (reference sequence). V lost 5 bases and J 5 bases, leaving 9 bases between the germline ends. CDR3 coding DNA: TGCAGTGCTTTACGGGTAACTGAAGCTTTCTTT. Protein: CSALRVTEAFF.

This chain uses TRBV19 with TRBJ1-1, with TRBD1 matching over 9 bases. Per germline, CDR1 LNHDA and CDR2 SQIVND (reference sequence). The length of the CDR3 is 15 residues. V dropped 3 bases and J dropped 4; count of bases not matched to a gene: 6. The CDR3 DNA is TGTGCCAGTAGTATGTCCGGGACAGGGTTCACTGAAGCTTTCTTT. Translating gives CASSMSGTGFTEAFF.

V is TRBV7-9 and J is TRBJ1-1; D ambiguous. The CDR3 extends over 14 amino acids. V lost 5 bases to trimming and J lost 10 bases, with 20 bases between them. Germline CDR1 and CDR2: SEHNR and FQNEAQ (reference sequence). CDR3 sequence: CASSRFQIEPLAFF. The DNA of the CDR3 is TGTGCCAGCAGCCGGTTCCAAATTGAACCTTTAGCTTTCTTT.

DNA of the CDR3: TGTGCCAGTAGGACCCTTACAGGGGGCTGGAACAATGAGCAGTTCTTC. It yields the protein CASRTLTGGWNNEQFF. The chain combines TRBV19 with TRBJ2-1; TRBD1 matches at 9 bases. The CDR3 contains 16 residues. CDR1 LNHDA and CDR2 SQIVND come from the germline V gene (reference sequence). The V segment lost 6 bases and the J segment 5 bases; nucleotides outside the gene matches: 11.

The chain employs TRBV5-8 and TRBJ2-2, with D unclear. The germline CDR1 and CDR2 sequences are SGHTS and YDEGEE. The V gene lost 4 bases and the J gene lost 4 bases, with 11 bases spanning the gap. The CDR3 is 14 residues long. The CDR3 protein is CASSLTWSTGELFF. CDR3 nucleotide sequence: TGTGCCAGCAGCCTGACGTGGAGCACCGGGGAGCTGTTTTTT.

V is TRBV6-6 and J is TRBJ2-7, with 8 bases matching TRBD2. Germline V gives CDR1 MNHNY, CDR2 SVGAGI (reference sequence). The CDR3 has 13 residues. J was trimmed by 2 bases and V by 8 bases; bases with no gene match: 5. The CDR3 DNA is TGTGCCAGCCGGGGGGGCGGGCCCTACGAGCAGTACTTC. It is translated as CASRGGGPYEQYF.

The chain employs TRBV5-6 and TRBJ2-1; 10 positions match TRBD2. The CDR3 extends over 18 amino acids. Trimming removed 3 bases from V and 0 bases from J; junction bases left unmatched: 9. CDR1 is SGHDT, CDR2 YYEEEE, per germline. Here the CDR3 reads CASSSRGLAPLSYNEQFF. The CDR3 nucleotides read TGTGCCAGCAGCTCTCGGGGACTAGCGCCACTCTCCTACAATGAGCAGTTCTTC.

This clone was seen only a few times. The chain carries TRBV12-5 and TRBJ2-7; D is possibly TRBD1 (5 bases). This CDR3 has 13 residues. CDR1 LGHNT and CDR2 FRNRAP come from the germline V gene. Between the trimmed V and J ends, which lost 3 bases and 4 bases, there was a span of 10 bases. DNA of the CDR3: TGTGCTAGTGGTTTACGGCAGGGTTACGAGCAGTACTTC. Protein product: CASGLRQGYEQYF.

The chain employs TRBV29-1 and TRBJ1-1, with D hard to call. The CDR3 extends over 12 amino acids. Looked up from germline, CDR1 is SQVTM and CDR2 is ANQGSEA. V was clipped by 5 bases and J by 6 bases, with 13 bases between them. In DNA form, the CDR3 reads TGCAGCGTTCCGGGTGGAACCTCTGAAGCTTTCTTT. As protein: CSVPGGTSEAFF.

The gene calls are TRBV2 and TRBJ1-3; 7 bases map to TRBD1. Germline-derived CDR1 and CDR2 are SNHLY and FYNNEI. The CDR3 runs to 15 residues. Trimming at V came to 8 bases and at J to 11 bases, leaving 18 bases not matched to a gene. CDR3 sequence: CASRLVDRAKAPIYF. In nucleotides, the CDR3 is TGTGCCAGCCGGCTTGTCGACAGGGCGAAGGCGCCCATATATTTT. The full variable domain, with the rest looked up from reference TRBV2 and TRBJ1-3, is EPEVTQTPSHQVTQMGQEVILRCVPISNHLYFYWYRQILGQKVEFLVSFYNNEISEKSEIFDDQFSVERPDGSNFTLKIRSTKLEDSAMYFCASRLVDRAKAPIYFGEGSWLTVV.

The gene calls are TRBV10-3 and TRBJ1-1; the D is unclear. The CDR3 is 13 amino acids. CDR1 and CDR2 (germline): ENHRY, SYGVKD. The V gene lost 6 bases and the J gene lost 0 bases, with 8 bases spanning the gap. The CDR3 DNA reads as TGTGCCATCAGATTAAATATGAACACTGAAGCTTTCTTT. It specifies CAIRLNMNTEAFF.

The gene calls are TRBV5-6 and TRBJ1-2; 10 bases align to TRBD1. V was clipped by 3 bases and J by 6 bases; unmatched bases: 14. This CDR3 has 17 amino acids. Germline-derived CDR1 and CDR2 are SGHDT and YYEEEE. The CDR3 sequence is CASSSIYSVGTGDGYTF. In nucleotides, the CDR3 is TGTGCCAGCAGCTCTATTTACTCCGTCGGGACAGGGGATGGCTACACCTTC.

The chain joins TRBV5-1 to TRBJ2-7; a possible D gene is TRBD1 (6 bases). Trimming cost V 3 bases and J 1 base, with 17 bases left between them. The CDR3 has 16 amino acids. CDR1 is SGHRS, CDR2 YFSETQ, per germline. CDR3 sequence: CASSSRKIRGSYEQYF. CDR3 nucleotides: TGCGCCAGCAGCTCACGAAAAATCAGGGGATCCTACGAGCAGTACTTC.

This chain links TRBV19 with TRBJ1-1, with a weak D call TRBD1 (5 bases). CDR1 is LNHDA and CDR2 is SQIVND in the germline V gene (reference sequence). The CDR3 totals 14 residues. Trimming removed 7 bases from V and 4 bases from J, with 16 bases in between. CDR3 coding DNA: TGTGCCAGTATCAGTACTTGGGGGGGCACTGAAGCTTTCTTT. Protein: CASISTWGGTEAFF.

CDR3 sequence: CASSPGDSPLHF. DNA for the CDR3: TGTGCCAGCAGTCCAGGGGATTCACCCCTCCACTTT. The chain has TRBV12-3 or TRBV12-4 and TRBJ1-6, with D maybe TRBD1 (6 bases). The V end was cut by 5 bases, the J end by 8 bases, with 7 bases between. The CDR3 totals 12 residues.

V gene TRBV28 combines with J gene TRBJ1-1, with D possibly being TRBD1 (6 bases). The germline V and J ends were trimmed by 3 bases and 10 bases, with 15 bases remaining between them. CDR3 length equals 13 residues. Germline assignment: CDR1 MDHEN and CDR2 SYDVKM. The CDR3 reads CASSFGTPGLAFF. The CDR3 nucleotides are TGTGCCAGCAGTTTCGGGACACCTGGTCTAGCTTTCTTT. Full variable domain (remainder filled in from reference TRBV28 and TRBJ1-1): DVKVTQSSRYLVKRTGEKVFLECVQDMDHENMFWYRQDPGLGLRLIYFSYDVKMKEKGDIPEGYSVSREKKERFSLILESASTNQTSMYLCASSFGTPGLAFFGQGTRLTVV.

V usage is TRBV6-1 and J usage is TRBJ1-3; the match to TRBD1 covers 8 bases. Trimming at V came to 4 bases and at J to 0 bases, leaving 8 bases not matched to a gene. Germline V gene lookup returns CDR1 MNHNS and CDR2 SASEGT. The CDR3 extends over 17 amino acids. The CDR3 DNA reads TGTGCCAGCAGTGGCCGACAGGGGCGGCTCTCTGGAAACACCATATATTTT. This translates into CASSGRQGRLSGNTIYF.

This rearrangement joins TRBV12-3 or TRBV12-4 to TRBJ1-1, with TRBD1 matching 8 bases. V gave up 8 bases and J gave up 5 bases; unmatched junction bases: 7. This CDR3 is built from 13 residues. CDR3 bases: TGTGCCAGCGGGATGACAGGGGTTACTGAAGCTTTCTTT. Encoded protein: CASGMTGVTEAFF.

CDR3 residues: CASGLSGSAYEKLFF. In DNA, the CDR3 is TGTGCTAGTGGGTTGTCGGGGTCGGCCTATGAAAAACTGTTTTTT. The chain joins TRBV12-5 to TRBJ1-4; D unclear. V lost 6 bases, J lost 6 bases, and 17 bases lay in between. This CDR3 is built from 15 residues. In germline, CDR1 is LGHNT, CDR2 FRNRAP.

V is TRBV10-1 and J is TRBJ1-6; no clear D. Trimming left V 3 bases short and J 7 bases short, with 13 bases between. Germline-derived CDR1 and CDR2 are WNHNN and SYGVQD (reference sequence). CDR3 size: 15 residues. Here the CDR3 reads CASSESQAGNSPLHF. The CDR3 bases are TGCGCCAGCAGTGAATCGCAGGCGGGGAATTCACCCCTCCACTTT.

CDR3 in amino acids: CASSPRGTGGDEQYF. The DNA of the CDR3 is TGTGCCAGCAGCCCAAGGGGGACAGGGGGCGACGAGCAGTACTTC. The V gene is TRBV7-6, the J gene TRBJ2-7, with 12 bases lining up with TRBD1. The CDR3 covers 15 residues. The V segment lost 5 bases and the J segment 5 bases; nucleotides outside the gene matches: 7. The germline CDR1 and CDR2 sequences are SGHVS and FNYEAQ.

V is TRBV2 and J is TRBJ1-2; D remains unclear. Trimming left V 1 base short and J 4 bases short, with 7 bases between. This CDR3 has 13 residues. Germline V lookup: CDR1 SNHLY, CDR2 FYNNEI. The CDR3 sequence is CASSEDGGYGYTF. CDR3 in DNA: TGTGCCAGCAGTGAAGACGGCGGCTATGGCTACACCTTC.

The chain has TRBV9 and TRBJ2-1, with 9 bases identical to TRBD2. The CDR3 spans 15 residues. Germline V gives CDR1 SGDLS, CDR2 YYNGEE. Trimming at V came to 0 bases and at J to 8 bases, leaving 6 bases not matched to a gene. The CDR3 here is CASSVVGRGGHEQFF. CDR3 DNA sequence: TGTGCCAGCAGCGTAGTAGGGCGGGGGGGCCATGAGCAGTTCTTC.

CDR3 sequence: CASSLSGASNQPQHF. The CDR3 DNA sequence: TGCGCCAGCAGCTTGTCCGGAGCTTCCAATCAGCCCCAGCATTTT. V gene TRBV5-1 combines with J gene TRBJ1-5; D remains unclear. CDR3 length equals 15 residues. The V end was cut by 1 base, the J end by 3 bases, with 11 bases between. Germline V gene sequence: CDR1 SGHRS, CDR2 YFSETQ.

The chain employs TRBV6-5 and TRBJ1-3; the D is unclear. The germline gives CDR1 MNHEY, CDR2 SVGAGI. The CDR3 sequence is 14 residues long. The ends were cut back, 6 bases at V and 0 bases at J, with 9 bases in the middle. Here the CDR3 reads CASRPSGSGNTIYF. The CDR3 DNA sequence: TGTGCCAGCAGGCCTTCGGGCTCTGGAAACACCATATATTTT.